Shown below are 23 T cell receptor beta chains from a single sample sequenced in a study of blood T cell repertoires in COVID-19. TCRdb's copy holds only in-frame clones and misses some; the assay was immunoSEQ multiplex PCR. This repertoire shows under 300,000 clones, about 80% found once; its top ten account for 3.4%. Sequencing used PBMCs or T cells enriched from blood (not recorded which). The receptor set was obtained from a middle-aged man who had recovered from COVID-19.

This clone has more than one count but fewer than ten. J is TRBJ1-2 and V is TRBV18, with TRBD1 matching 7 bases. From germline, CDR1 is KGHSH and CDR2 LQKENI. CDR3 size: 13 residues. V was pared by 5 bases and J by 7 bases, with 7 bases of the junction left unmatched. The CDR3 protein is CASSSTGLGGYTF. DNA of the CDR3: TGTGCCAGCTCATCGACAGGGCTAGGTGGCTACACCTTC.

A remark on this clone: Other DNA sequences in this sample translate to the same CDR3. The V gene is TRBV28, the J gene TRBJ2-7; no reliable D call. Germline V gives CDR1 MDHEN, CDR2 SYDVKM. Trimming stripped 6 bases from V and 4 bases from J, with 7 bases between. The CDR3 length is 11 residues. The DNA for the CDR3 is TGTGCCAGCAGCCCTCGGTACGAGCAGTACTTC. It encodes CASSPRYEQYF.

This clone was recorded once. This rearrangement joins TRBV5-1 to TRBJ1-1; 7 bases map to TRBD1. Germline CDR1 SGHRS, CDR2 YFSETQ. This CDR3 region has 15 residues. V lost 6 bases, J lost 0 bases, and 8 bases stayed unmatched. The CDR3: CASNPGDRMNTEAFF. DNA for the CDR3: TGCGCCAGCAACCCCGGGGACAGAATGAACACTGAAGCTTTCTTT.

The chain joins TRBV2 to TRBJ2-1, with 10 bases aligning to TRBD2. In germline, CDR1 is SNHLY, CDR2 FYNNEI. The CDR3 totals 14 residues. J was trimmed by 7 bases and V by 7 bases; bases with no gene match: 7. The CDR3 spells CASIQAGGRNEQFF. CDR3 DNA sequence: TGTGCCAGCATCCAAGCGGGGGGGCGGAATGAGCAGTTCTTC.

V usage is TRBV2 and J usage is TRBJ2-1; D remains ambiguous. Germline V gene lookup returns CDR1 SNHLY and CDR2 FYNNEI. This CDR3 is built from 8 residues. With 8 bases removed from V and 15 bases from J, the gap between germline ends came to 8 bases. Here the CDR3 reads CASSVSFF. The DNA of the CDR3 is TGTGCCAGCTCTGTGTCGTTCTTC.

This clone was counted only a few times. CDR3 bases: TGTGCCAGCCCTGACAGGGATAATGAGCAGTTCTTC. It yields the protein CASPDRDNEQFF. The genes are TRBV6-5 and TRBJ2-1; 7 bases agree with TRBD1. Germline V gene sequence: CDR1 MNHEY, CDR2 SVGAGI. There are 12 residues in the CDR3. J lost 7 bases, V lost 8 bases, and 5 bases had no gene match.

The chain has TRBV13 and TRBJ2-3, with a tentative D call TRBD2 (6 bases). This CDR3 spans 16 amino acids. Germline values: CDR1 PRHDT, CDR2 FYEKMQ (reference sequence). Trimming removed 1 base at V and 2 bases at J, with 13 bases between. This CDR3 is CASSLERDFDTDTQYF. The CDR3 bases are TGTGCCAGCAGCTTAGAACGGGACTTCGACACAGATACGCAGTATTTT.

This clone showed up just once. CDR3 sequence (DNA): TGCGCCAGCAGCCAAGCACCGGGACAGTTTAGCAATCAGCCCCAGCATTTT. Protein sequence: CASSQAPGQFSNQPQHF. V and J are TRBV4-1 and TRBJ1-5; 7 bases are shared with TRBD1. J gave up 0 bases and V 1 base, and 6 bases lay outside the gene matches. The germline CDR1 and CDR2 sequences are MGHRA and YSYEKL. CDR3 length: 17 residues.

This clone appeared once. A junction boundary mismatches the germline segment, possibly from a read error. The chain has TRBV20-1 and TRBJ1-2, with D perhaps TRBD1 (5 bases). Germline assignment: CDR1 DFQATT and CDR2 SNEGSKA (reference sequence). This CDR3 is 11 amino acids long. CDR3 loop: CSARDLRVQPF. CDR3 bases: TGCAGTGCTAGAGATCTCAGGGTCCAACCTTTC.

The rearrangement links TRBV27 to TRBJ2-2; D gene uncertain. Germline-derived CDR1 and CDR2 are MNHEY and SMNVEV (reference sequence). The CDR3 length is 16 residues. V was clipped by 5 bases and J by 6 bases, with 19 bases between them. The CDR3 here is CASSLLNLNAPGELFF. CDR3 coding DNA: TGTGCCAGCAGTCTACTAAACCTCAACGCCCCCGGGGAGCTGTTTTTT.

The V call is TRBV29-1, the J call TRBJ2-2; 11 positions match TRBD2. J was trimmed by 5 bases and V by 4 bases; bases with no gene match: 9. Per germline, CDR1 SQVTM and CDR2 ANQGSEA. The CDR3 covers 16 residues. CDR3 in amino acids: CSVALAGGPGTGELFF. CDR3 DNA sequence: TGCAGCGTTGCCTTAGCGGGGGGGCCGGGAACCGGGGAGCTGTTTTTT.

CDR3 protein: CASGGGGPTNEKLFF. CDR3 DNA: TGTGCTAGTGGTGGCGGGGGACCAACTAATGAAAAACTGTTTTTT. The V and J genes are TRBV12-5 and TRBJ1-4; D is possibly TRBD1 (5 bases). V shed 5 bases and J shed 0 bases, with 10 bases lying between them. The CDR3 covers 15 residues. Germline CDR1 is LGHNT and CDR2 is FRNRAP.

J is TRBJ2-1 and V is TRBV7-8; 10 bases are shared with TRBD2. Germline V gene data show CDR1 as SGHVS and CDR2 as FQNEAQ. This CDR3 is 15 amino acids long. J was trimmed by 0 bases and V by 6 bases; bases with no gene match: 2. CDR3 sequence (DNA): TGTGCCAGCAGACTAGCGGGAAGCTCCTACAATGAGCAGTTCTTC. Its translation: CASRLAGSSYNEQFF.

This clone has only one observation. The CDR3 nucleotides are TGTGCCAGCAGGGGCGCAGGGGCGAAGGAGACCCAGTACTTC. Translation: CASRGAGAKETQYF. V is TRBV6-5 and J is TRBJ2-5, with a weak D call TRBD1 (6 bases). Germline CDR1 is MNHEY and CDR2 is SVGAGI. The V and J ends lost 6 bases and 5 bases respectively, with 16 bases between them. This CDR3 has 14 amino acids.

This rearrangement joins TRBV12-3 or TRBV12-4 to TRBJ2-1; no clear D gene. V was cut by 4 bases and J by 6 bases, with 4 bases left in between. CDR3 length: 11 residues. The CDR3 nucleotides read TGTGCCAGCAGTTCGTTCAATGAGCAGTTCTTC. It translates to CASSSFNEQFF.

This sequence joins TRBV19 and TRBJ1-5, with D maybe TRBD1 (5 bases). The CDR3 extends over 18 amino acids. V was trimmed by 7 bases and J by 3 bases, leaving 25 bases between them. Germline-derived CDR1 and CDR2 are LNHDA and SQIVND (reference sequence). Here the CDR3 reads CASTVSGGGWGYNQPQHF. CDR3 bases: TGTGCCAGTACCGTATCGGGCGGGGGATGGGGCTACAATCAGCCCCAGCATTTT.

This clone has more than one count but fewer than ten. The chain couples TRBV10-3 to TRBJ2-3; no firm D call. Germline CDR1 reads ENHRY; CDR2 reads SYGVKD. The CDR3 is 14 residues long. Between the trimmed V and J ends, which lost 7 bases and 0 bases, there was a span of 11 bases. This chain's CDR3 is CAITNRQSTDTQYF. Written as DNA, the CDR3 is TGTGCCATCACCAACCGCCAGAGCACAGATACGCAGTATTTT.

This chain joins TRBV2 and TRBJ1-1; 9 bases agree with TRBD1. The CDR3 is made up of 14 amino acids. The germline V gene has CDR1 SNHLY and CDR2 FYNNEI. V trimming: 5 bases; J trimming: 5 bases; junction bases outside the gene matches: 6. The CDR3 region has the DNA TGTGCCAGCAGTAAGGACAGGGGAAGTACTGAAGCTTTCTTT. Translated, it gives CASSKDRGSTEAFF. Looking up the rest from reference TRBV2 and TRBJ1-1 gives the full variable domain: EPEVTQTPSHQVTQMGQEVILRCVPISNHLYFYWYRQILGQKVEFLVSFYNNEISEKSEIFDDQFSVERPDGSNFTLKIRSTKLEDSAMYFCASSKDRGSTEAFFGQGTRLTVV.

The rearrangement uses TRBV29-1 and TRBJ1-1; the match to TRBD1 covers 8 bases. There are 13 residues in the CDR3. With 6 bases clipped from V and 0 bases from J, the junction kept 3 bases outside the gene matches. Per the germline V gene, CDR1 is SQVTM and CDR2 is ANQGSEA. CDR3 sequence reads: CSVRQGMNTEAFF. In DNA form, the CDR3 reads TGCAGCGTAAGACAGGGGATGAACACTGAAGCTTTCTTT.

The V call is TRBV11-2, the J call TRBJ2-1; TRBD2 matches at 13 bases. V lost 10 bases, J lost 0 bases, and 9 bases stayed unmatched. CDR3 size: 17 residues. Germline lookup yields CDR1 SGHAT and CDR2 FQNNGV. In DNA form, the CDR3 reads TGTGCCACCCGGACTAGCGGGGGATCTAGCTCCTACAATGAGCAGTTCTTC. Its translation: CATRTSGGSSSYNEQFF.

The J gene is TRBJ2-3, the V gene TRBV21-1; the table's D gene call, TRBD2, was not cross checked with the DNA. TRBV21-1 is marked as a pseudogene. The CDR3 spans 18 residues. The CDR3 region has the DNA TGTGCCAGCAGCAACCGCCTATCCTTAGCGGGGGGTACAGATACGCAGTATTTT. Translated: CASSNRLSLAGGTDTQYF.

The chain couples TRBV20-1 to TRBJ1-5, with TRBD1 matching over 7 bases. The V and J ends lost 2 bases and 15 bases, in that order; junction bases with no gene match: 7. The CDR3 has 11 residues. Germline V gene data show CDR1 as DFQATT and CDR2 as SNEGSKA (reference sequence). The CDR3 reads CSARHGQERHF. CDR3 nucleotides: TGCAGTGCTAGACACGGACAGGAACGGCATTTT.

The CDR3 here is CSVSEGNLNQPQHF. As DNA, the CDR3 is TGCAGCGTTTCCGAGGGAAACCTCAATCAGCCCCAGCATTTT. The chain is built from TRBV29-1 and TRBJ1-5; no firm D call. This CDR3 is built from 14 residues. V was clipped by 5 bases and J by 3 bases, with 14 bases between them. Germline V lookup: CDR1 SQVTM, CDR2 ANQGSEA.